This TCR beta chain came from a study of cytotoxic CD8 clonotypes in ibrutinib-treated CLL. Study-wide context: Of the patients, eleven to twelve were relapsed/refractory, about 15 treatment-naive and roughly 17 IGHV unmutated. Response material was collected after a median around 12 months of treatment, range 6 to 36. Study results and caveats: The times at which samples were taken varied between sustained-remission and progressing patients.

Libraries of TCR beta were made from about 1.8 micrograms of genomic DNA that came from cryopreserved PBMCs. TCRdb's copy holds only in-frame clones and misses some; the assay was immunoSEQ multiplex PCR. In the table there are roughly 30,000 clones, 75% to 80% of which are singletons. Of note for this clone: Antigen specificity is unknown.

This specimen was PBMCs, taken after 36 months of ibrutinib treatment. This sequence originates from a human donor with chronic lymphocytic leukemia.

In nucleotides, the CDR3 is TGCAGCGTAGTCGATTTTGAAGCTTTCTTT. It encodes CSVVDFEAFF. The chain links TRBV29-1 to TRBJ1-1, with no clear D. CDR3 length: 10 residues. V was clipped by 6 bases and J by 7 bases, with 9 bases between them. Germline-derived CDR1 and CDR2 are SQVTM and ANQGSEA.